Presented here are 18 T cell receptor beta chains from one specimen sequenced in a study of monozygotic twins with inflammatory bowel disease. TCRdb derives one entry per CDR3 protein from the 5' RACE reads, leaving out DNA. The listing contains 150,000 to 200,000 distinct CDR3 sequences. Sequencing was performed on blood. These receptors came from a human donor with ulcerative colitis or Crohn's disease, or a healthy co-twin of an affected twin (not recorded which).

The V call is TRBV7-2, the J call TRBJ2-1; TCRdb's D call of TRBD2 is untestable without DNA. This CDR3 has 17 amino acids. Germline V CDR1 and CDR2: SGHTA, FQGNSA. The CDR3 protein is CASSLRPLARSYNEQFF.

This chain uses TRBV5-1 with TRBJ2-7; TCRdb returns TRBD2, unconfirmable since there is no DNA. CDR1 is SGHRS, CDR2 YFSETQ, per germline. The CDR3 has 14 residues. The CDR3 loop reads CASSSGLRSYEQYF. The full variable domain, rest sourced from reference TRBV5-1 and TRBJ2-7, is KAGVTQTPRYLIKTRGQQVTLSCSPISGHRSVSWYQQTPGQGLQFLFEYFSETQRNKGNFPGRFSGRQFSNSRSEMNVSTLELGDSALYLCASSSGLRSYEQYFGPGTRLTVT.

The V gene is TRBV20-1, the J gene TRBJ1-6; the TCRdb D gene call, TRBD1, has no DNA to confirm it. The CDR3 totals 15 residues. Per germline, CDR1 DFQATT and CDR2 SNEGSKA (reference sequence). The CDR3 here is CSALSMGQGGSPLHF.

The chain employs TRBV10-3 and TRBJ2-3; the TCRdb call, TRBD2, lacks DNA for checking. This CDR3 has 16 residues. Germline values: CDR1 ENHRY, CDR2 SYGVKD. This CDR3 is CAISERGRGNTDTQYF.

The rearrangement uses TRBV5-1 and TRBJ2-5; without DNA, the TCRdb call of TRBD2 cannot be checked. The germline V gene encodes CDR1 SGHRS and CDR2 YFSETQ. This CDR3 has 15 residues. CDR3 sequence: CASSLDGSRQETQYF.

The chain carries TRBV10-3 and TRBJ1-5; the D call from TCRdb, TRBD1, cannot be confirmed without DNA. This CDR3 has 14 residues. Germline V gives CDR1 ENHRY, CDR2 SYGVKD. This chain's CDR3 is CAISGTGEDQPQHF.

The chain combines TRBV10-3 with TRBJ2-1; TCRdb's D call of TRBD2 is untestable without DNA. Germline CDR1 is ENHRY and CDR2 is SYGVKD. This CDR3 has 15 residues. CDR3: CAISESLAGGKEQFF.

CDR3 in amino acids: CSASQGALTKNIQYF. The chain couples TRBV20-1 to TRBJ2-4; the TCRdb call, TRBD1, lacks DNA for checking. The CDR3 spans 15 residues. Germline V CDR1 and CDR2: DFQATT, SNEGSKA (reference sequence).

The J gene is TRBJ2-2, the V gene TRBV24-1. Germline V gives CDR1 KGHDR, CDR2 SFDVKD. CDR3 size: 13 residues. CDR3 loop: CATKTPRTGELFF.

CDR3: CASSLHRTSTDTQYF. This sequence joins TRBV14 and TRBJ2-3; the D call of TRBD1 rests on TCRdb alone, since no DNA is present to check it. CDR3 length: 15 residues. Germline CDR1 is SGHDN and CDR2 is FVKESK.

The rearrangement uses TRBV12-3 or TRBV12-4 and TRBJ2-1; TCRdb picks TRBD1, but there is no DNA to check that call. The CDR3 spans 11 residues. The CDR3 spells CASTGANEQFF.

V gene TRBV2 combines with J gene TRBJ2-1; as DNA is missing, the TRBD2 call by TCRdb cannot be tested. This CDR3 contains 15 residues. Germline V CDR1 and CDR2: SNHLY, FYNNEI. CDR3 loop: CASSSGLPPYNEQFF.

The CDR3 sequence is CASSDAGRSTDTQYF. V gene TRBV6-4 combines with J gene TRBJ2-3. The length of the CDR3 is 15 residues. Germline assignment: CDR1 MRHNA and CDR2 SNTAGT.

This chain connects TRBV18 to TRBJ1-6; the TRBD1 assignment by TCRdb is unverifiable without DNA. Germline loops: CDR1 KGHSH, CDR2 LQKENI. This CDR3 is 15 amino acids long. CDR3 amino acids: CASSPDNRAGSPLHF.

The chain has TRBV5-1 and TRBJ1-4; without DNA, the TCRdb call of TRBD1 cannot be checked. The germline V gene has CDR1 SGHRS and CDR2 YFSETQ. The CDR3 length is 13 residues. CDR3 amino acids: CASTRDRDEKLFF. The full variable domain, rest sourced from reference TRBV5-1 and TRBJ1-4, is KAGVTQTPRYLIKTRGQQVTLSCSPISGHRSVSWYQQTPGQGLQFLFEYFSETQRNKGNFPGRFSGRQFSNSRSEMNVSTLELGDSALYLCASTRDRDEKLFFGSGTQLSVL.

The CDR3 reads CASSPSVDWMNEQFF. The rearrangement uses TRBV7-2 and TRBJ2-1; without DNA, the TCRdb call of TRBD2 cannot be checked. The CDR3 extends over 15 amino acids. Germline assignment: CDR1 SGHTA and CDR2 FQGNSA.

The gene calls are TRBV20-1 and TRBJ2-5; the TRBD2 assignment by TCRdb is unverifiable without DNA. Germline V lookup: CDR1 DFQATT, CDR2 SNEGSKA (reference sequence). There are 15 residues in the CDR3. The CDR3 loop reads CSARRRNRDWETQYF.

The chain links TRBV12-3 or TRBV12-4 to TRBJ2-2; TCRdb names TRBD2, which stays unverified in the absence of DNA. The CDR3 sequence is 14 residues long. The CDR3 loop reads CASIMDWNTGELFF.